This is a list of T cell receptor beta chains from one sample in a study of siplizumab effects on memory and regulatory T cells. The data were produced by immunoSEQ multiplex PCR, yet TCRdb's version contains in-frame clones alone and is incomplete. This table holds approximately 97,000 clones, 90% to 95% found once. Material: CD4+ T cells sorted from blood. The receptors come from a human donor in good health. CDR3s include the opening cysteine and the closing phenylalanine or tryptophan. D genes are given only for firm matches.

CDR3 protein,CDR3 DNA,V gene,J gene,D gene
CASSISRQGIHGYTF,TGTGCCAGTAGTATAAGTCGACAGGGAATACATGGCTACACCTTC,TRBV19,TRBJ1-2,TRBD1
CASSVGGQGKLGTQYF,TGTGCCAGCAGCGTAGGTGGCCAGGGCAAGTTGGGTACGCAGTATTTT,TRBV9,TRBJ2-3,-
CANALPNTDRGTYEQYF,TGTGCCAACGCGCTGCCTAATACCGACAGGGGAACCTACGAGCAGTACTTC,TRBV2,TRBJ2-7,TRBD1
CASWEDHTEAFF,TGTGCCAGCTGGGAGGACCACACTGAAGCTTTCTTT,TRBV27,TRBJ1-1,-
CASSLGVIADEQYF,TGTGCCAGCAGTTTGGGGGTAATTGCGGACGAGCAGTACTTC,TRBV27,TRBJ2-7,-
CASSQMGETEAFF,TGTGCCAGCTCGCAAATGGGGGAGACTGAAGCTTTCTTT,TRBV18,TRBJ1-1,-
CASSLKGQQYEQYF,TGTGCCAGCAGCTTAAAGGGACAGCAGTACGAGCAGTACTTC,TRBV7-8,TRBJ2-7,TRBD1
CASSPKVSGTGYGNTEAFF,TGTGCCAGCAGCCCCAAAGTTTCCGGGACAGGGTACGGGAACACTGAAGCTTTCTTT,TRBV4-2,TRBJ1-1,TRBD1
CASSLRTGNQPQHF,TGTGCCAGCAGTTTACGAACAGGGAACCAGCCCCAGCATTTT,TRBV6-6,TRBJ1-5,-
CASSRLLGTEAFF,TGTGCCAGCAGCCGCCTGCTGGGCACTGAAGCTTTCTTT,TRBV28,TRBJ1-1,-
CASGGLGYEQYF,TGTGCCAGCGGGGGCCTGGGGTACGAGCAGTACTTC,TRBV2,TRBJ2-7,-
CAGNPGTTGELFF,TGTGCCGGAAACCCCGGCACCACCGGGGAGCTGTTTTTT,TRBV7-8,TRBJ2-2,-
CASGIVFGPEIGELFF,TGTGCTAGTGGTATCGTTTTTGGACCCGAGATCGGGGAGCTGTTTTTT,TRBV12-5,TRBJ2-2,-
CASSLWTYEQYF,TGTGCCAGCAGCTTGTGGACCTACGAGCAGTACTTC,TRBV5-4,TRBJ2-7,-
CASSQGDRGRASGELFF,TGTGCCAGCAGCCAAGGGGACAGGGGGCGAGCGTCCGGGGAGCTGTTTTTT,TRBV4-2,TRBJ2-2,TRBD1
CASSYGTSGLSGANVLTF,TGCGCCAGCAGCTACGGGACTAGCGGCCTCTCTGGGGCCAACGTCCTGACTTTC,TRBV5-1,TRBJ2-6,TRBD2
CSVRGQGAPSSGNTIYF,TGCAGCGTTCGGGGACAGGGGGCTCCAAGCTCTGGAAACACCATATATTTT,TRBV29-1,TRBJ1-3,TRBD1
CASSPRKNSYEQYF,TGTGCCAGTAGTCCTCGGAAAAACTCCTACGAGCAGTACTTC,TRBV19,TRBJ2-7,-
CASSSQNTEAFF,TGTGCCAGCAGTTCCCAGAACACTGAAGCTTTCTTT,TRBV28,TRBJ1-1,-
CSVEDPGGVGTEAFF,TGCAGCGTTGAAGATCCGGGTGGGGTGGGGACTGAAGCTTTCTTT,TRBV29-1,TRBJ1-1,-
CASSAGTSVLVDKNIQYF,TGCGCCAGCAGCGCCGGGACTAGTGTTCTGGTCGACAAAAACATTCAGTACTTC,TRBV5-1,TRBJ2-4,TRBD2
CASSPKGATGLGEQYF,TGTGCCAGCTCACCTAAAGGGGCTACGGGGTTGGGGGAGCAGTACTTC,TRBV18,TRBJ2-7,-
CASSGGLAFSTDTQYF,TGCGCCAGCAGCGGGGGACTAGCGTTTAGCACAGATACGCAGTATTTT,TRBV5-1,TRBJ2-3,TRBD2
CASRTGIGTEAFF,TGTGCCAGCCGGACGGGAATTGGCACTGAAGCTTTCTTT,TRBV25-1,TRBJ1-1,-
CASSLRAGDIPQHF,TGTGCCAGCAGCCTAAGGGCAGGGGATATTCCCCAGCATTTT,TRBV7-2,TRBJ1-5,-
CASSLVHPGGINNSPLHF,TGTGCCAGCAGCTTAGTTCACCCCGGGGGAATTAATAATTCACCCCTCCACTTT,TRBV11-2,TRBJ1-6,-
CASHPRGGYSPLHF,TGTGCCAGCCACCCACGAGGGGGCTATTCACCCCTCCACTTT,TRBV28,TRBJ1-6,TRBD1
CASSVAGGSDTQYF,TGTGCCAGCAGCGTAGCGGGAGGTTCAGATACGCAGTATTTT,TRBV9,TRBJ2-3,TRBD2
CAWTKTRTANTGELFF,TGTGCCTGGACCAAGACAAGGACAGCGAACACCGGGGAGCTGTTTTTT,TRBV30,TRBJ2-2,-
CASGRRLAGGSDEQYF,TGTGCCAGCGGTCGGAGACTAGCGGGAGGGTCTGACGAGCAGTACTTC,TRBV7-8,TRBJ2-7,TRBD2
CASSFPGQGAHEQYF,TGTGCCAGCAGCTTCCCGGGACAGGGGGCGCACGAGCAGTACTTC,TRBV7-8,TRBJ2-7,TRBD1
CASSLGSGSTDTQYF,TGCGCCAGCAGCTTGGGAAGCGGGAGCACAGATACGCAGTATTTT,TRBV5-1,TRBJ2-3,-
CASSLTEYGTQYF,TGCGCCAGCAGCTTGACCGAATACGGGACCCAGTACTTC,TRBV5-1,TRBJ2-5,-
CASSGKGRVGQFF,TGTGCCAGCAGCGGGAAGGGGAGGGTTGGGCAGTTCTTC,TRBV13,TRBJ2-1,TRBD2
CASGRSKTANTNTGELFF,TGTGCCAGCGGCCGGTCGAAGACAGCTAATACGAACACCGGGGAGCTGTTTTTT,TRBV7-2,TRBJ2-2,-